This T cell receptor (beta chain) was recovered during a study of PD-L1 blockade in urothelial cancer. Whole-study context: Earlier, patients had received 0 to 3 chemotherapy regimens. A median blood sample held approximately 140,000 T cells and tens of thousands of unique TCRs.

The time point is: pretreatment peripheral blood. Diagnoses among patients were locally advanced or metastatic urothelial carcinoma. This CDR3 has 15 amino acids. Germline CDR1 LNHDA, CDR2 SQIVND (reference sequence). Deletions cut 6 bases from V and 1 base from J, with 15 bases between. Every PCR got spiked synthetic TCR analog templates. Only in-frame clones appear in the TCRdb table, and some are missing; sequencing was by immunoSEQ multiplex PCR. The repertoire holds 35,000 to 45,000 clones, with just over 90% as singletons. The receptor was derived from a woman aged 60-75 years with urothelial cancer. The sample here was PBMCs, taken around atezolizumab (anti-PD-L1) treatment. The chain couples TRBV19 to TRBJ1-1; maybe TRBD1 (5 bases). In DNA, the CDR3 is TGTGCCAGTAGGTTCAGACTTCAGGGGAACACTGAAGCTTTCTTT. Translated: CASRFRLQGNTEAFF.